A single sample gave rise to the 23 T cell receptor beta chains below, sequenced in a study of T cells in Graves' hyperthyroidism and ophthalmopathy. Amplification yielded TCR beta CDR3 regions, with RNA transcripts as the source. In the first-round RT-PCR of the TCR CDR3, the HTBI primer set was used. TCRdb redid the calling of the multiplex PCR reads with MiXCR, one entry per CDR3 protein. This sample carries under 800,000 distinct CDR3 sequences, 11% to 15% of them seen once, and the ten largest clones take roughly a tenth. The specimen sequenced was blood. These receptors originate from a woman younger than 35 with Graves' hyperthyroidism.

This CDR3 reads CASSVQSGRRDEQFF. CDR3 coding DNA: TGTGCCAGCAGCGTACAGAGCGGGAGGAGGGATGAGCAGTTCTTC. This chain joins TRBV9 and TRBJ2-1; 9 positions match TRBD2. The CDR3 has 15 amino acids. Germline assignment: CDR1 SGDLS and CDR2 YYNGEE. V trimming: 1 base; J trimming: 8 bases; junction bases outside the gene matches: 7.

The CDR3 loop is CASSLSVVSTQNIQYF. CDR3 DNA sequence: TGTGCCAGCAGCTTAAGCGTGGTTTCCACTCAAAACATTCAGTACTTC. The V and J genes are TRBV7-9 and TRBJ2-4; D is ambiguous. The germline V gene has CDR1 SEHNR and CDR2 FQNEAQ (reference sequence). Trimming shortened V by 2 bases and J by 5 bases, and 16 bases separated the two germline ends. This CDR3 contains 16 residues. Drawing the rest from reference TRBV7-9 and TRBJ2-4, the complete variable domain is DTGVSQNPRHKITKRGQNVTFRCDPISEHNRLYWYRQTLGQGPEFLTYFQNEAQLEKSRLLSDRFSAERPKGSFSTLEIQRTEQGDSAMYLCASSLSVVSTQNIQYFGAGTRLSVL.

This clonotype was observed at least ten times. The genes are TRBV5-8 and TRBJ2-7; D is possibly TRBD1 (6 bases). Trimming removed 0 bases at V and 0 bases at J, with 10 bases between. This CDR3 is built from 15 residues. The germline V gene encodes CDR1 SGHTS and CDR2 YDEGEE. This chain's CDR3 is CASSLGTVSSYEQYF. The CDR3 bases are TGTGCCAGCAGCTTGGGGACAGTCAGCTCCTACGAGCAGTACTTC.

This clonotype appeared many times. The V gene is TRBV2, the J gene TRBJ2-7, with D tentatively TRBD1 (6 bases). Germline V lookup: CDR1 SNHLY, CDR2 FYNNEI. The ends were cut back, 4 bases at V and 6 bases at J, with 19 bases in the middle. This CDR3 region has 15 residues. The CDR3 DNA sequence: TGTGCCAGCAGTGTTAGCGCTGGGGGCCCGAGCGAGCAGTACTTC. It yields the protein CASSVSAGGPSEQYF.

This clonotype was recorded once. The chain combines TRBV29-1 with TRBJ1-2, with D unclear. Trimming shortened V by 3 bases and J by 4 bases, and 12 bases separated the two germline ends. Germline V gene lookup returns CDR1 SQVTM and CDR2 ANQGSEA. This CDR3 is 13 amino acids long. CDR3 sequence (DNA): TGCAGCGTTGAGGACGGACGCTTCTATGGCTACACCTTC. Protein product: CSVEDGRFYGYTF.

This clonotype occurred a few times. In DNA, the CDR3 is TGTGCCAGCAGAGTCCTTTGGGACTCGCACACAGATACGCAGTATTTT. Translated: CASRVLWDSHTDTQYF. The chain recombines TRBV7-3 with TRBJ2-3; D perhaps matches TRBD2 (6 bases). V was clipped by 6 bases and J by 2 bases, with 18 bases between them. Germline CDR1 and CDR2: SGHTA and FQGTGA. CDR3 length: 16 amino acids.

This chain connects TRBV9 to TRBJ1-1; D not certain. Trimming pared 0 bases from V and 1 base from J, leaving 10 bases between. The germline V gene has CDR1 SGDLS and CDR2 YYNGEE. This CDR3 comprises 15 residues. The DNA of the CDR3 is TGTGCCAGCAGCGTAGTATTTGGAGAGAACACTGAAGCTTTCTTT. Its translation: CASSVVFGENTEAFF.

This clonotype was counted a few times. V usage is TRBV6-2 or TRBV6-3 and J usage is TRBJ1-5; D uncertain. V was trimmed by 2 bases and J by 4 bases, leaving 6 bases between them. This CDR3 comprises 13 residues. Germline V CDR1 and CDR2: MNHEY, SVGEGT. Written as DNA, the CDR3 is TGTGCCAGCAGTTACAAGGAAAATCAGCCCCAGCATTTT. Translation gives CASSYKENQPQHF.

This clonotype turned up a few times. The chain has TRBV20-1 and TRBJ2-5, with 8 bases identical to TRBD1. The CDR3 extends over 12 amino acids. Looked up from germline, CDR1 is DFQATT and CDR2 is SNEGSKA (reference sequence). Trimming at V came to 5 bases and at J to 5 bases, leaving 4 bases not matched to a gene. The DNA for the CDR3 is TGCAGTGCTTCAGGGGGCGTTGAGACCCAGTACTTC. Protein: CSASGGVETQYF.

The V gene is TRBV10-3, the J gene TRBJ1-1; D uncertain. Trimming removed 11 bases from V and 0 bases from J, with 25 bases in between. Germline V gives CDR1 ENHRY, CDR2 SYGVKD. This CDR3 region has 17 residues. CDR3 DNA sequence: TGTGCCTCTCGGTCTCAATCACCCCAGAGAATGAACACTGAAGCTTTCTTT. Its translation: CASRSQSPQRMNTEAFF.

This clonotype was counted only a few times. The rearrangement uses TRBV7-9 and TRBJ1-1; D may be TRBD1 (6 bases). Germline values: CDR1 SEHNR, CDR2 FQNEAQ (reference sequence). The CDR3 extends over 14 amino acids. The V and J ends lost 4 bases and 0 bases respectively, with 9 bases between them. The DNA of the CDR3 is TGTGCCAGCAGCTCAGGGGTCTTGAACACTGAAGCTTTCTTT. It codes for CASSSGVLNTEAFF.

This clonotype showed up many times. The rearrangement uses TRBV20-1 and TRBJ2-4; 11 nucleotides agree with TRBD1. V lost 0 bases, J lost 6 bases, and 4 bases stayed unmatched. Germline V CDR1 and CDR2: DFQATT, SNEGSKA (reference sequence). This CDR3 spans 15 amino acids. The CDR3 DNA reads as TGCAGTGCTAGAGATCCGGGGACAGGGGGAAACATTCAGTACTTC. Protein: CSARDPGTGGNIQYF.

This chain joins TRBV5-6 and TRBJ2-3; 8 nucleotides match TRBD2. Germline V lookup: CDR1 SGHDT, CDR2 YYEEEE. CDR3 size: 17 residues. The ends lost 0 bases at V and 0 bases at J; junction bases unmatched: 6. The CDR3 coding sequence is TGTGCCAGCAGCTTGGCTGCTAGCGGGCCTAGCACAGATACGCAGTATTTT. Amino acid sequence: CASSLAASGPSTDTQYF.

This clonotype was counted at least ten times. The V gene is TRBV29-1, the J gene TRBJ2-1; D not certain. In germline, CDR1 is SQVTM, CDR2 ANQGSEA. Trimming cost V 4 bases and J 4 bases, with 11 bases left between them. This CDR3 has 13 residues. The CDR3 sequence: CSVGTNRYNEQFF. The CDR3 DNA reads TGCAGCGTTGGTACGAACCGGTACAATGAGCAGTTCTTC.

This clonotype was found many times. This sequence joins TRBV15 and TRBJ1-5; no definite D call. Germline CDR1 is LNHNV and CDR2 is YYDKDF (reference sequence). This CDR3 region has 15 residues. V lost 0 bases and J lost 6, with 12 bases in between. The CDR3 nucleotides read TGTGCCACCAGCAGAGATTGGAAGGGAGGTCAGCCCCAGCATTTT. It codes for CATSRDWKGGQPQHF.

This clonotype occurred many times. This chain uses TRBV20-1 with TRBJ2-5; D is perhaps TRBD2 (5 bases). Germline CDR1 and CDR2: DFQATT and SNEGSKA (reference sequence). The germline V and J ends were trimmed by 6 bases and 7 bases, with 12 bases remaining between them. This CDR3 spans 11 amino acids. CDR3 amino acids: CSAPFRGTQYF. CDR3 DNA sequence: TGCAGTGCCCCATTTCGGGGGACCCAGTACTTC.

The chain joins TRBV28 to TRBJ2-3, with D tentatively TRBD1 or TRBD2 (5 bases each). This CDR3 is 16 amino acids long. V gave up 5 bases and J gave up 3 bases, with 18 bases separating them. Germline CDR1 is MDHEN and CDR2 is SYDVKM. For the CDR3, the DNA is TGTGCCAGCAGTCCGCAGAGGGGAAGGAGGACAGATACGCAGTATTTT. As protein: CASSPQRGRRTDTQYF.

The chain recombines TRBV18 with TRBJ2-7; D might be TRBD1 (5 bases). Germline CDR1 and CDR2: KGHSH and LQKENI. Trimming pared 8 bases from V and 6 bases from J, leaving 20 bases between. This CDR3 comprises 14 residues. CDR3 protein: CASTNDQGLGEQYF. The CDR3 nucleotides are TGTGCCAGCACAAACGATCAGGGTTTGGGCGAGCAGTACTTC. Using reference TRBV18 and TRBJ2-7 for the parts outside the CDR3, the full variable domain is NAGVMQNPRHLVRRRGQEARLRCSPMKGHSHVYWYRQLPEEGLKFMVYLQKENIIDESGMPKERFSAEFPKEGPSILRIQQVVRGDSAAYFCASTNDQGLGEQYFGPGTRLTVT.

There are many counts of this clonotype. V is TRBV15 and J is TRBJ2-7; 8 nucleotides agree with TRBD2. CDR3 size: 15 residues. The germline CDR1 and CDR2 sequences are LNHNV and YYDKDF (reference sequence). V gave up 0 bases and J gave up 7 bases; unmatched junction bases: 8. In DNA, the CDR3 is TGTGCCACCAGCAGAGATAACTTCAAGCGGGAGGAGCAGTACTTC. It encodes CATSRDNFKREEQYF.

This clonotype showed up just a few times. This rearrangement joins TRBV18 to TRBJ1-5; TRBD1 matches at 7 bases. Germline-derived CDR1 and CDR2 are KGHSH and LQKENI. V lost 2 bases to trimming and J lost 1 base; unmatched junction nucleotides: 11. There are 18 residues in the CDR3. CDR3 sequence reads: CASSPNRAPGQSNQPQHF. In DNA, the CDR3 is TGTGCCAGCTCACCAAATCGAGCCCCGGGACAGAGCAATCAGCCCCAGCATTTT.

This clonotype was detected many times. The CDR3 loop is CSARGSSGTDTQYF. The CDR3, as DNA: TGCAGTGCTAGAGGTTCGAGCGGCACAGATACGCAGTATTTT. J is TRBJ2-3 and V is TRBV20-1, with D unresolved. The germline V and J ends were trimmed by 1 base and 1 base, with 9 bases remaining between them. The CDR3 runs to 14 residues. Germline V gene data show CDR1 as DFQATT and CDR2 as SNEGSKA (reference sequence).

The chain joins TRBV7-2 to TRBJ1-6, with 8 bases that match TRBD1. The junction had 7 bases not matched to a gene; V was cut back by 5 bases and J by 10 bases. The CDR3 is made up of 14 amino acids. The germline CDR1 and CDR2 sequences are SGHTA and FQGNSA. CDR3 coding DNA: TGTGCCAGCAGCGCGCAGGGGGCCGGCTCACCCCTCCACTTT. Its protein product is CASSAQGAGSPLHF.

This clonotype was detected only a few times. This rearrangement joins TRBV20-1 to TRBJ2-2, with D possibly matching TRBD1 (5 bases). Germline values: CDR1 DFQATT, CDR2 SNEGSKA (reference sequence). The CDR3 spans 14 residues. V dropped 0 bases and J dropped 1 base, with 6 bases sitting between them. The CDR3 region is CSAREGENTGELFF. CDR3 bases: TGCAGTGCTAGAGAAGGGGAGAACACCGGGGAGCTGTTTTTT.